This T cell receptor beta chain was sequenced in a study of vaccination effects on CD4 cells after COVID-19 (dated by TCRdb to the early 2020s). The study in broad terms: Post-vaccine samples across the study were collected a median of 72 days after the second dose, with a range of 14 to 241. SARS-CoV-2 spike-specific CD4+ TCR repertoires were compared before and after mRNA vaccination in COVID-19 convalescent patients and in infection-naive vaccine recipients. A total of 10 COVID-19 convalescent patients and several SARS-CoV-2-naive healthy vaccine recipients were included in the full study. In the study, cultures from other donors were sequenced using the Oncomine TCR Beta short-read assay on an Illumina iSeq 100.

With regard to this clone: Its recognized antigen is unknown. Qualities for individual bases were not recorded, and no much larger clone is one base off.

In the ViraFEST assay, PBMC were stimulated with viral peptide pools, and antigen-specific CD4+ T cell clonotypes were then identified by expansion using TCR sequencing. After more than 9 days of culture, CD4+ T cells were isolated with the EasySep CD4+ T cell isolation kit. Each participant got two doses of an mRNA SARS-CoV-2 vaccine, either BNT162b2 or mRNA-1273. Healthy vaccine recipients had no prior SARS-CoV-2 infection, confirmed by negative nucleocapsid antibodies before and after vaccination. Fewer than 2.5 million PBMC per well were cultured in IMDM with about 5% human AB serum, 8 to 10 IU/ml IL-2 and gentamicin, plus 10 ug/ml peptides. Half of the culture medium was replaced with fresh IL-2-containing medium on days 3 and 7. Unless otherwise noted, each peptide stimulation condition was cultured in triplicate wells. Using Ficoll-Paque Plus gradient centrifugation, PBMC were separated from whole blood and then either used fresh or cryopreserved at -140C. The overlapping peptide pools covered the spike proteins of SARS-CoV-2 and of the common cold coronaviruses HCoV-NL63, HCoV-OC43 and HCoV-229E. The QIAamp micro DNA kit was used to extract genomic DNA from the cultured CD4+ T cells.

The CDR3 starts with the cysteine, ends with the phenylalanine, and has 17 residues. Of all the DNA, just the CDR3 is kept, 51 bases in frame from base 1. Per the germline V gene, SGHRS is the CDR1 and YFSETQ is the CDR2. Here V drops 4 bases and J drops 4 bases, and the junction holds 9 bases not matched to any gene. Library preparation used the immunoSEQ multiplex PCR assay. DNA from the CD4+ T cells that had been cultured and isolated underwent TCR beta CDR3 sequencing. The original methods were these. The analysis removed non-productive TCR sequences, trimmed reads to the CDR3 region, and retained only CDR3s that were 7 or more amino acids long. Antigen-specific clonotypes were identified with the MANAFEST web app by comparing expansion in peptide wells against reference cultures. Positive clones required FDR<0.05 expansion versus reference and all other wells, odds ratio above 5, and frequency above 0.1% in two replicate wells. A clonotype was defined as cross-reactive if the clonotype was significantly expanded both in SARS-CoV-2 spike wells and in at least one common cold coronavirus spike condition. Using the stringdist R package, CDR3 similarity was measured by Levenshtein distance, and unrooted trees were constructed with ape in R 3.6.1. TCRdb carries this immuneACCESS record with in-frame sequences only. Its versions omit some clonotypes, under half of them owing to an unresolved V gene in the studies checked, with the rest unexplained. V, J and clone size were drawn from that table, and D and trimming were deduced from the DNA. Within this sample are over 14,000 clones, with over 60% of them counted one time only. The ten top clones hold roughly 9.7% of the sample.

The paper's findings and limits, for the study overall: The study was limited by a small number of convalescent patients, and early post-infection timepoints were lacking. Among healthy vaccine recipients, nearly all vaccine-induced clones were SARS-CoV-2 mono-reactive, and only 1 of 255 was cross-reactive with common cold coronaviruses. Both infection-induced and vaccine-induced clones contracted markedly at late post-vaccination timepoints, which is consistent with waning T cell responses.

Recombination joined TRBV5-1 with TRBJ2-1; 12 central nucleotides agree with TRBD2. The clonotype was recovered from a human donor who received a COVID-19 vaccine. Sequenced material: CD4+ T cells from PBMCs cultured with SARS-CoV-2 spike peptides, taken after COVID-19 vaccination. Interpreted using the paper, the cell subset or site label stands for: SARS-CoV-2 spike overlapping peptide pool stimulation. The DNA sequence reads TGCGCCAGCAGCCCCCGGACTAGCGGGGCGGTATACAATGAGCAGTTCTTC. Translation gives CASSPRTSGAVYNEQFF.